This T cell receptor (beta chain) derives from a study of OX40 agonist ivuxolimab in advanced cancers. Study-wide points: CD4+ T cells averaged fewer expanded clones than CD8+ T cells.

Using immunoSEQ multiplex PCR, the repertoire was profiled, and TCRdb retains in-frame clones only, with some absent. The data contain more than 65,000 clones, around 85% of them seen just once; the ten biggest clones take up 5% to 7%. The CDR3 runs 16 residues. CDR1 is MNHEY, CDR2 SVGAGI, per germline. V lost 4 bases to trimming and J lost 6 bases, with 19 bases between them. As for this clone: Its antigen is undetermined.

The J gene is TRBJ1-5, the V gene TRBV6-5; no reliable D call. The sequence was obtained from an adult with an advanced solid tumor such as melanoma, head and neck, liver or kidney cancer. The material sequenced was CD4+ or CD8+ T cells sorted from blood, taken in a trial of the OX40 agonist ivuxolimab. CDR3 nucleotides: TGTGCCAGCAGTTTTGCGGGGTCCGAACAAGGTCAGCCCCAGCATTTT. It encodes CASSFAGSEQGQPQHF.